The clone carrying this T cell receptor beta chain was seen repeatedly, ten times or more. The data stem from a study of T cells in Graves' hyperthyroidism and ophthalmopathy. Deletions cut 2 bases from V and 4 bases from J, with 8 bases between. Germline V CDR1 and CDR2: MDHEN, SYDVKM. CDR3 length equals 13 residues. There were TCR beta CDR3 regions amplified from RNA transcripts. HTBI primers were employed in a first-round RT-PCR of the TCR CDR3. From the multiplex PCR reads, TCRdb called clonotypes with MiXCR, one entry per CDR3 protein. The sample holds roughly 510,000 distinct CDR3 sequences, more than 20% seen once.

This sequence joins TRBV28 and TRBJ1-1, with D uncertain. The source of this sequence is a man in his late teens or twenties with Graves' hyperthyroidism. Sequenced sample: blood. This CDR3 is CASSLGHTTEAFF. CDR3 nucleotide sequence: TGTGCCAGCAGTTTAGGGCATACCACTGAAGCTTTCTTT.